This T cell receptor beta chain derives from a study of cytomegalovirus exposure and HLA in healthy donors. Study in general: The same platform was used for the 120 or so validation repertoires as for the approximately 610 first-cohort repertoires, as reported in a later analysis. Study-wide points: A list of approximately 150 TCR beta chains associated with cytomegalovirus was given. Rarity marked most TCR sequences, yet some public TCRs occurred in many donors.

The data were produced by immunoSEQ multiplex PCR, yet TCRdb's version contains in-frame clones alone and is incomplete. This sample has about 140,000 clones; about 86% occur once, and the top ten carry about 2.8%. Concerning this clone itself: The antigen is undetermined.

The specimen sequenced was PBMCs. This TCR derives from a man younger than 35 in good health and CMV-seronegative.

CDR3 DNA sequence: TGTGCCAGCAGCTTCAACTCTGGGGCCAACGTCCTGACTTTC. Translating gives CASSFNSGANVLTF. The chain links TRBV5-6 to TRBJ2-6; D remains ambiguous. The germline V gene encodes CDR1 SGHDT and CDR2 YYEEEE. Deletions cut 2 bases from V and 0 bases from J, with 3 bases between. This CDR3 comprises 14 residues.